The 15 T cell receptor beta chains in this list originate from one sample, sequenced in a study of glioma-infiltrating T cells after dendritic cell vaccination. Sequencing used immunoSEQ multiplex PCR; TCRdb keeps in-frame clones, though not all of them. The top ten clones hold around 2.3% of a sample with tens of thousands of clones, over 75% of them seen once. The material sequenced was blood, taken before dendritic cell vaccination. The receptors here all came from a human donor with glioblastoma.

The chain has TRBV5-1 and TRBJ1-1; 7 bases fit TRBD1. Trimming cost V 6 bases and J 1 base; bases outside gene matches: 3. The CDR3 sequence is 13 residues long. Germline lookup yields CDR1 SGHRS and CDR2 YFSETQ. The CDR3 DNA sequence: TGCGCCAGCAAGACAGGGACGAACACTGAAGCTTTCTTT. It translates to CASKTGTNTEAFF.

This rearrangement joins TRBV7-2 to TRBJ1-2; D ambiguous. This CDR3 is 14 amino acids long. Trimming took off 0 bases at V and 8 bases at J, with 13 bases between the two ends. CDR1 SGHTA and CDR2 FQGNSA come from the germline V gene. The CDR3 coding sequence is TGTGCCAGCAGCTTAGCGAGTCTCTCGATGGGCTACACCTTC. Translating it yields CASSLASLSMGYTF.

J is TRBJ2-3 and V is TRBV18; D is possibly TRBD2 (5 bases). Trimming stripped 2 bases from V and 5 bases from J, with 5 bases between. The CDR3 sequence is 12 residues long. Germline values: CDR1 KGHSH, CDR2 LQKENI. In DNA, the CDR3 is TGTGCCAGCTCACCAGCGGGAGATACGCAGTATTTT. Its protein is CASSPAGDTQYF.

This chain connects TRBV7-3 to TRBJ2-2; D not resolved. CDR1 SGHTA and CDR2 FQGTGA come from the germline V gene. Trimming took 4 bases from V and 2 from J, leaving 5 bases between them. The CDR3 extends over 13 amino acids. CDR3 bases: TGTGCCAGCAGCTCTCTCAACACCGGGGAGCTGTTTTTT. This translates into CASSSLNTGELFF.

The chain has TRBV5-1 and TRBJ1-3, with a weak D call TRBD1 (6 bases). The germline V gene encodes CDR1 SGHRS and CDR2 YFSETQ. The CDR3 contains 17 residues. V was shortened by 0 bases and J by 0 bases, with 13 bases between the two germline ends. The CDR3 loop reads CASSLGGPRGSGNTIYF. The CDR3 bases are TGCGCCAGCAGCTTGGGGGGGCCCAGGGGCTCTGGAAACACCATATATTTT.

The chain has TRBV6-5 and TRBJ2-7, with 8 nucleotides matching TRBD1. Germline CDR1 is MNHEY and CDR2 is SVGAGI. The V gene end was trimmed by 6 bases and the J gene end by 4 bases; junction bases not matched to a gene: 11. The CDR3 has 15 residues. CDR3 coding DNA: TGTGCCAGCAGAGCAGGGGGCGCCGGGGTTTACGAGCAGTACGTC. Translation: CASRAGGAGVYEQYV.

J is TRBJ1-1 and V is TRBV7-9; perhaps TRBD1 as D (5 bases). Germline CDR1 SEHNR, CDR2 FQNEAQ (reference sequence). Trimming stripped 1 base from V and 0 bases from J, with 12 bases between. The CDR3 contains 16 residues. Here the CDR3 DNA reads TGTGCCAGCAGCTTAGGAGATAGGGGAATGAACACTGAAGCTTTCTTT. It specifies CASSLGDRGMNTEAFF.

This chain uses TRBV7-2 with TRBJ1-2; unclear D gene. This CDR3 comprises 16 residues. Germline CDR1 and CDR2: SGHTA and FQGNSA. V lost 0 bases to trimming and J lost 3 bases, with 14 bases between them. The CDR3 sequence is CASSLAPGNGDYGYTF. The CDR3 DNA sequence: TGTGCCAGCAGCTTAGCGCCCGGCAACGGGGACTATGGCTACACCTTC.

The genes are TRBV9 and TRBJ2-2; D possibly corresponds to TRBD2 (5 bases). Trimming pared 4 bases from V and 0 bases from J, leaving 10 bases between. The germline V gene encodes CDR1 SGDLS and CDR2 YYNGEE. The CDR3 loop spans 15 amino acids. CDR3 loop: CASSRGSSNTGELFF. CDR3 in DNA: TGTGCCAGCAGCCGGGGAAGTTCGAACACCGGGGAGCTGTTTTTT. Supplemented by reference TRBV9 and TRBJ2-2, the full variable domain reads DSGVTQTPKHLITATGQRVTLRCSPRSGDLSVYWYQQSLDQGLQFLIQYYNGEERAKGNILERFSAQQFPDLHSELNLSSLELGDSALYFCASSRGSSNTGELFFGEGSRLTVL.

The CDR3 protein is CASSETGVPTNYGYTF. In DNA, the CDR3 is TGCGCCAGCTCGGAAACAGGGGTCCCCACCAACTATGGCTACACCTTC. The V gene is TRBV5-1, the J gene TRBJ1-2; TRBD1 matches 7 bases. CDR3 length: 16 amino acids. In germline, CDR1 is SGHRS, CDR2 YFSETQ. V lost 7 bases and J lost 2; bases outside the gene matches: 14.

The chain has TRBV11-2 and TRBJ1-5; TRBD1 might be the D (5 bases). Germline V CDR1 and CDR2: SGHAT, FQNNGV. V was cut by 1 base and J by 0 bases, with 13 bases left in between. The CDR3 length is 17 residues. CDR3 sequence (DNA): TGTGCCAGCAGCTTAGGGACCTACACAGGTAGCAATCAGCCCCAGCATTTT. Protein: CASSLGTYTGSNQPQHF.

This clone is a singleton in its sample. V and J are TRBV5-4 and TRBJ1-1; 8 bases line up with TRBD1. The CDR3 runs to 14 residues. CDR1 SGHNT and CDR2 YYREEE come from the germline V gene (reference sequence). The V gene end was trimmed by 3 bases and the J gene end by 3 bases; junction bases not matched to a gene: 4. CDR3 sequence: CASSWDRTDTEAFF. CDR3 coding DNA: TGTGCCAGCAGCTGGGACAGGACGGACACTGAAGCTTTCTTT.

The chain recombines TRBV21-1 with TRBJ1-3; TRBD1 is the table's D call, not checked against the DNA. TRBV21-1 has pseudogene status. This CDR3 is 19 amino acids long. In DNA, the CDR3 is TGTGCCAGCAGCCCTATAGGGACAGGGGGCGCAAACTCTGGAAACACCATATATTTT. Its protein product is CASSPIGTGGANSGNTIYF.

V and J are TRBV6-1 and TRBJ1-5; 11 bases are a match to TRBD1. The CDR3 is 15 amino acids. V lost 7 bases and J lost 7; bases outside the gene matches: 9. Germline CDR1 MNHNS, CDR2 SASEGT. CDR3 protein: CASIRGQGGVQPQHF. The CDR3, as DNA: TGTGCCAGCATCAGGGGACAGGGGGGAGTGCAGCCCCAGCATTTT.

J is TRBJ1-1 and V is TRBV6-5, with a tentative D call TRBD1 (6 bases). Per germline, CDR1 MNHEY and CDR2 SVGAGI. Trimming removed 6 bases at V and 0 bases at J, with 14 bases between. CDR3 length: 15 residues. The CDR3 reads CASSPRGALNTEAFF. Here the CDR3 DNA reads TGTGCCAGCAGCCCACGGGGGGCTTTGAACACTGAAGCTTTCTTT.